The present TCR beta chain was sequenced within a study of T cell responses to AZD1222 COVID-19 vaccine. Study summary: Timing groups of about 4 and about 12 weeks for second doses were pooled. Broader study findings: In a largely white British group with more females than males, clonal diversity was possibly underestimated. Nearly half of spike-specific TCRs reportedly go after variant regions that carry no mutations.

With respect to this clone: Its antigen remains unidentified.

Clones were read by immunoSEQ multiplex PCR, and TCRdb kept only the in-frame ones, dropping some. The data show about 150,000 clones, 90% seen once. This CDR3 contains 14 residues. Sequences were derived from peripheral blood, sampled on day 0 of AZD1222 vaccination. The chain recombines TRBV12-1 with TRBJ1-5; TRBD1 is the table's D call, not checked against the DNA. TRBV12-1 is reported as a pseudogene. This receptor was identified in an adult in good health. CDR3 DNA: TGTGCCAGCAGCTTGGGACATCGCCGGCAGCCCCAGCATTTT. The encoded protein is CASSLGHRRQPQHF.